This entry lists 25 T cell receptor beta chains sequenced from one sample in a study of cytomegalovirus exposure and HLA in healthy donors. PCR involved 60 Vbeta and 13 Jbeta primers. The data were produced by immunoSEQ multiplex PCR, yet TCRdb's version contains in-frame clones alone and is incomplete. The sample shows 85,000 to 100,000 clones, 70% to 80% of them seen only once. Sample: PBMCs. All receptors come from a male donor in good health and CMV-seropositive.

The chain recombines TRBV30 with TRBJ1-1, with D maybe TRBD1 (5 bases). Trimming took 1 base from V and 1 from J, leaving 13 bases between them. The CDR3 has 15 amino acids. Germline V lookup: CDR1 GTSNPN, CDR2 SVGIG (reference sequence). The CDR3 nucleotides read TGTGCCTGGAGTGCGATGTTCCAGGGGAACACTGAAGCTTTCTTT. This encodes CAWSAMFQGNTEAFF.

The chain couples TRBV7-8 to TRBJ2-7, with 13 bases identical to TRBD2. From germline, CDR1 is SGHVS and CDR2 FQNEAQ. The J segment lost 6 bases and the V segment lost 1 base, leaving 3 bases of the junction unmatched. The CDR3 runs 15 residues. CDR3 DNA: TGTGCCAGCAGCTTAGTGACTAGCGGGGGGATCGAGCAGTACTTC. This codes for CASSLVTSGGIEQYF.

Written as DNA, the CDR3 is TGCGCCAGCAGCCAAGACAGGGCCACGTACAATGAGCAGTTCTTC. Residues: CASSQDRATYNEQFF. V is TRBV4-3 and J is TRBJ2-1, with TRBD1 as a possible D gene (5 bases). This CDR3 is built from 15 residues. V was shortened by 0 bases and J by 4 bases, with 10 bases between the two germline ends. CDR1 is LGHNA, CDR2 YSLEER, per germline.

The chain has TRBV9 and TRBJ1-3; the D is unclear. The length of the CDR3 is 16 residues. V was trimmed by 5 bases and J by 0 bases, leaving 15 bases between them. Per germline, CDR1 SGDLS and CDR2 YYNGEE. CDR3 region: CASRAGGPVSGNTIYF. CDR3 in DNA: TGTGCCAGCAGGGCCGGAGGGCCTGTCTCTGGAAACACCATATATTTT. The full variable domain, completed using reference TRBV9 and TRBJ1-3, is DSGVTQTPKHLITATGQRVTLRCSPRSGDLSVYWYQQSLDQGLQFLIQYYNGEERAKGNILERFSAQQFPDLHSELNLSSLELGDSALYFCASRAGGPVSGNTIYFGEGSWLTVV.

The V and J genes are TRBV5-1 and TRBJ2-5; possible D gene TRBD2, 5 bases. This CDR3 spans 14 amino acids. Germline V gives CDR1 SGHRS, CDR2 YFSETQ. Trimming stripped 0 bases from V and 4 bases from J, with 10 bases between. The CDR3 sequence: CASSLGLAPETQYF. Here the CDR3 DNA reads TGCGCCAGCAGCTTGGGTCTAGCCCCAGAGACCCAGTACTTC.

V is TRBV4-3 and J is TRBJ1-1; 11 nucleotides align to TRBD1. Germline V gives CDR1 LGHNA, CDR2 YSLEER. The CDR3 runs 14 residues. V dropped 1 base and J dropped 8; count of bases not matched to a gene: 3. CDR3: CASSQAGTGGEAFF. The CDR3 region has the DNA TGCGCCAGCAGCCAAGCTGGGACAGGGGGGGAAGCTTTCTTT.

The rearrangement links TRBV29-1 to TRBJ2-1; 16 bases line up with TRBD2. Germline lookup yields CDR1 SQVTM and CDR2 ANQGSEA. The CDR3 length is 17 residues. V lost 7 bases, J lost 3 bases, and 9 bases stayed unmatched. This chain's CDR3 is CSGLGTSGGVGYNEQFF. The CDR3 DNA sequence: TGCAGCGGGCTGGGGACTAGCGGGGGGGTGGGCTACAATGAGCAGTTCTTC.

The chain carries TRBV6-5 and TRBJ1-1; 7 bases are shared with TRBD1. There are 15 residues in the CDR3. CDR1 and CDR2 (germline): MNHEY, SVGAGI. Unmatched junction bases numbered 7, after V lost 2 bases and J lost 4 bases. DNA for the CDR3: TGTGCCAGCAGTTACCGAGGGGGCTGGGGCACTGAAGCTTTCTTT. Its protein is CASSYRGGWGTEAFF.

Notes on this clone: The sample holds other DNA sequences that translate to the same CDR3. The chain joins TRBV19 to TRBJ1-1; TRBD1 matches at 7 bases. J was trimmed by 0 bases and V by 1 base; bases with no gene match: 2. Germline CDR1 reads LNHDA; CDR2 reads SQIVND (reference sequence). The CDR3 consists of 15 residues. CDR3 residues: CASSIGDRVNTEAFF. The CDR3 DNA follows: TGTGCCAGTAGTATAGGAGACAGGGTGAACACTGAAGCTTTCTTT.

This clone was seen a few times. V is TRBV4-1 and J is TRBJ2-1; TRBD1 is a possible D gene (5 bases). V was shortened by 5 bases and J by 7 bases, with 6 bases between the two germline ends. This CDR3 has 11 residues. CDR1 and CDR2 (germline): MGHRA, YSYEKL. In DNA, the CDR3 is TGCGCCAGCAGCAAGGGGAATGAGCAGTTCTTC. Amino acids: CASSKGNEQFF.

This chain uses TRBV5-1 with TRBJ1-1; maybe TRBD1 (6 bases). The V end lost 2 bases, the J end lost 1 base, and 12 bases lay between the germline ends. The CDR3 has 15 residues. From germline, CDR1 is SGHRS and CDR2 YFSETQ. The CDR3 is CASSLTKQGNTEAFF. In DNA, the CDR3 is TGCGCCAGCAGCTTAACAAAACAGGGGAACACTGAAGCTTTCTTT.

In the case of this clone: An end of the junction differs from the germline gene, which may be a read error. The chain combines TRBV6-1 with TRBJ1-3, with a tentative D call TRBD1 (5 bases). CDR1 and CDR2 (germline): MNHNS, SASEGT. CDR3 length equals 12 residues. The CDR3 DNA follows: TGTGCCACCCTGACGGGGGGAAACATCATATATTTT. Its protein product is CATLTGGNIIYF.

In its sample, this clone was seen once. The chain is built from TRBV4-2 and TRBJ1-3; no reliable D call. Trimming left V 0 bases short and J 1 base short, with 7 bases between. The germline CDR1 and CDR2 sequences are LGHNA and YNFKEQ. This CDR3 comprises 15 residues. This CDR3 reads CASSQESLSGNTIYF. The CDR3 region has the DNA TGTGCCAGCAGCCAAGAGTCTCTGTCTGGAAACACCATATATTTT.

The rearrangement uses TRBV5-1 and TRBJ2-2; D is uncertain. Germline V gene lookup returns CDR1 SGHRS and CDR2 YFSETQ. The CDR3 extends over 15 amino acids. V dropped 1 base and J dropped 1 base, with 8 bases sitting between them. CDR3 region: CASSLIRRNTGELFF. The DNA for the CDR3 is TGCGCCAGCAGCTTGATTCGGAGGAACACCGGGGAGCTGTTTTTT.

In its sample, this clone was seen a few times. CDR3 sequence: CASSPRRGLAPYNEQFF. CDR3 coding DNA: TGCGCCAGCAGCCCCCGAAGGGGTCTAGCGCCCTACAATGAGCAGTTCTTC. The chain recombines TRBV4-1 with TRBJ2-1; maybe TRBD2 (6 bases). The germline V and J ends were trimmed by 4 bases and 2 bases, with 18 bases remaining between them. This CDR3 contains 17 residues. Germline V lookup: CDR1 MGHRA, CDR2 YSYEKL.

The V and J genes are TRBV5-1 and TRBJ1-4; 9 nucleotides agree with TRBD1. Germline CDR1 reads SGHRS; CDR2 reads YFSETQ. The CDR3 extends over 17 amino acids. The trim removed 4 bases at V and 10 bases at J, leaving 17 bases unmatched. CDR3 sequence: CASSLFTQGAAGGKLFF. The CDR3 nucleotides read TGCGCCAGCAGCCTTTTTACACAGGGGGCGGCTGGGGGAAAACTGTTTTTT.

The chain links TRBV28 to TRBJ1-2; D unclear. Between the trimmed V and J ends, which lost 7 bases and 6 bases, there was a span of 12 bases. CDR1 is MDHEN, CDR2 SYDVKM, per germline. This CDR3 is built from 12 residues. The CDR3 protein is CASNRRTDGYTF. The CDR3 DNA reads as TGTGCCAGCAATAGAAGAACCGATGGCTACACCTTC.

The J gene is TRBJ1-2, the V gene TRBV14, with TRBD1 as a possible D gene (6 bases). CDR3 size: 14 residues. Germline CDR1 and CDR2: SGHDN and FVKESK. With 2 bases removed from V and 4 bases from J, the gap between germline ends came to 11 bases. The CDR3 is CASSQSQGLYGYTF. The DNA for the CDR3 is TGTGCCAGCAGCCAATCCCAGGGGCTCTATGGCTACACCTTC.

This sequence joins TRBV27 and TRBJ1-5, with 7 bases lining up with TRBD1. V gave up 7 bases and J gave up 4 bases; unmatched junction bases: 7. Germline V gene sequence: CDR1 MNHEY, CDR2 SMNVEV (reference sequence). The CDR3 covers 14 residues. The CDR3 is CASNPTGRNQPQHF. CDR3 DNA sequence: TGTGCCAGCAACCCGACAGGGAGAAATCAGCCCCAGCATTTT.

The CDR3 protein is CASSHLPPRGPNSPLHF. In DNA, the CDR3 is TGCGCCAGCAGCCATCTCCCCCCCCGGGGTCCAAATTCACCCCTCCACTTT. The chain uses TRBV4-1 and TRBJ1-6; no definite D call. V shed 3 bases and J shed 7 bases, with 19 bases lying between them. The CDR3 sequence is 17 residues long. Germline V gives CDR1 MGHRA, CDR2 YSYEKL.

This clone came up a few times. The rearrangement uses TRBV6-6 and TRBJ1-1, with 7 bases aligning to TRBD1. Per the germline V gene, CDR1 is MNHNY and CDR2 is SVGAGI (reference sequence). Trimming removed 5 bases from V and 4 bases from J; junction bases left unmatched: 4. This CDR3 is 13 amino acids long. The CDR3 sequence is CASSHRGGTEAFF. The CDR3 DNA is TGTGCCAGCAGTCACAGGGGAGGCACTGAAGCTTTCTTT.

CDR3: CAWQRVNGELFF. In DNA form, the CDR3 reads TGTGCCTGGCAGAGGGTGAACGGGGAGCTGTTTTTT. The chain is built from TRBV30 and TRBJ2-2, with a tentative D call TRBD2 (5 bases). V was clipped by 5 bases and J by 7 bases, with 11 bases between them. The CDR3 spans 12 residues. CDR1 and CDR2 from the germline V gene are GTSNPN and SVGIG (reference sequence).

The gene calls are TRBV7-6 and TRBJ2-2; 7 bases fit TRBD1. This CDR3 comprises 14 residues. Trimming removed 5 bases from V and 6 bases from J; junction bases left unmatched: 6. The germline gives CDR1 SGHVS, CDR2 FNYEAQ. This chain's CDR3 is CASSATGMAGELFF. The CDR3 coding sequence is TGTGCCAGCAGCGCGACAGGGATGGCCGGGGAGCTGTTTTTT.

In regard to this clone: The sample carries other DNA sequences with the same CDR3. The V call is TRBV6-5, the J call TRBJ2-2, with D unclear. The CDR3 spans 14 residues. The V and J ends lost 3 bases and 2 bases respectively, with 7 bases between them. Germline V lookup: CDR1 MNHEY, CDR2 SVGAGI. CDR3 protein: CASSYSRNTGELFF. In DNA, the CDR3 is TGTGCCAGCAGTTATTCCAGAAACACCGGGGAGCTGTTTTTT.

CDR3 DNA sequence: TGTGCCAGCAGCTCCCCGGCAGGGTCGATCTCACCCCTCCACTTT. It is translated as CASSSPAGSISPLHF. J is TRBJ1-6 and V is TRBV7-9; TRBD1 might be the D (5 bases). CDR1 and CDR2 from the germline V gene are SEHNR and FQNEAQ (reference sequence). The CDR3 spans 15 residues. Trimming took off 4 bases at V and 10 bases at J, with 17 bases between the two ends.